The clone carrying this T cell receptor (beta chain) was counted ten times or more. Antigen unknown. The sample comes from a study of T cells in Graves' hyperthyroidism and ophthalmopathy. Authors of the study amplified TCR beta CDR3 regions from RNA transcripts. The study used the HTBI primer set for a first-round RT-PCR of the TCR CDR3. TCRdb used MiXCR to reprocess the multiplex PCR reads, holding one entry per CDR3 protein. The sample has hundreds of thousands of distinct CDR3 sequences, 35% seen once. General study points: Most thyroid-expanded clonotypes above 0.001 were also found in blood.

Diagnoses used clinical symptoms, serum thyroxine and TRAb, thyroid ultrasound and orbital computed tomography. PBMCs stemmed from under 11 ml fresh peripheral blood. With V trimmed by 3 bases and J by 7 bases, 7 bases remained unmatched. The germline CDR1 and CDR2 sequences are SGHVS and FQNEAQ. CDR3 length: 15 residues. The specimen was blood. The source of this sequence is a woman between 40 and 50 years old with Graves' hyperthyroidism. This chain joins TRBV7-8 and TRBJ1-4, with TRBD1 identical over 8 bases. CDR3 amino acids: CASSFWTGRGEKLFF. DNA for the CDR3: TGTGCCAGCAGCTTCTGGACAGGGAGGGGTGAAAAACTGTTTTTT.